What follows are 12 T cell receptor beta chains derived from one specimen sequenced in a study of response to subunit inactivated influenza vaccine. Via MiXCR, TCRdb re-called the RT-PCR reads, giving one row per CDR3 protein. The sample has roughly 650,000 distinct CDR3 sequences; 15% to 18% are singletons. This specimen was PBMCs from blood, taken 11 to 12 days after vaccination. The source is a man aged 45-65 years who received an inactivated influenza vaccine.

This clonotype was seen more than once but under ten times. This rearrangement joins TRBV12-3 or TRBV12-4 to TRBJ2-7; 7 nucleotides line up with TRBD1. Trimming took 5 bases from V and 3 from J; bases not matched to a gene: 7. CDR3 length equals 14 residues. CDR3 coding DNA: TGTGCCAGCAGTCTCGCAGACAGGGACTACGAGCAGTACTTC. Protein sequence: CASSLADRDYEQYF.

This clonotype was detected a few times. The V gene is TRBV7-3, the J gene TRBJ2-1, with D perhaps matching TRBD1 (6 bases). The CDR3 extends over 13 amino acids. CDR1 SGHTA and CDR2 FQGTGA come from the germline V gene. The V end was cut by 5 bases, the J end by 6 bases, with 11 bases between. The CDR3 bases are TGTGCCAGCAGCACCGACAGGCTCAATGAGCAGTTCTTC. This encodes CASSTDRLNEQFF.

This clonotype has ten or more counts. The V call is TRBV6-1, the J call TRBJ2-7, with 7 bases lining up with TRBD2. V gave up 8 bases and J gave up 0 bases; unmatched junction bases: 4. Germline V gives CDR1 MNHNS, CDR2 SASEGT. The CDR3 is 13 residues long. The CDR3 DNA reads TGTGCCAGCGAAGGCGGGAGCTCCTACGAGCAGTACTTC. Translating gives CASEGGSSYEQYF.

CDR3 in DNA: TGTGCCAGCAGTGTGACAGGGTGGAACACAGATACGCAGTATTTT. This encodes CASSVTGWNTDTQYF. The J gene is TRBJ2-3, the V gene TRBV6-1; TRBD1 aligns across 7 bases. The trim removed 4 bases at V and 2 bases at J, leaving 6 bases unmatched. CDR3 length: 15 amino acids. CDR1 is MNHNS and CDR2 is SASEGT in the germline V gene.

This clonotype was counted only a few times. V usage is TRBV2 and J usage is TRBJ1-5; no definite D call. The germline V gene encodes CDR1 SNHLY and CDR2 FYNNEI. Trimming removed 7 bases from V and 7 bases from J, with 14 bases in between. This CDR3 region has 13 residues. In DNA, the CDR3 is TGTGCCAGCACCCAATCGAGGGCACAGCCCCAGCATTTT. Its translation: CASTQSRAQPQHF.

This rearrangement joins TRBV14 to TRBJ2-3; D is unresolved. Trimming removed 1 base at V and 3 bases at J, with 11 bases between. Germline CDR1 and CDR2: SGHDN and FVKESK. This CDR3 is 15 amino acids long. The CDR3 region is CASSQAGSETDTQYF. CDR3 DNA sequence: TGTGCCAGCAGCCAAGCCGGATCTGAGACAGATACGCAGTATTTT.

There are a few counts of this clonotype. J is TRBJ1-6 and V is TRBV7-2; 10 nucleotides agree with TRBD1. The germline V gene has CDR1 SGHTA and CDR2 FQGNSA. V was clipped by 3 bases and J by 9 bases; unmatched bases: 2. The CDR3 runs to 14 residues. Written as DNA, the CDR3 is TGTGCCAGCAGCTTTGGACAGGGGGTTTCACCCCTCCACTTT. It codes for CASSFGQGVSPLHF.

The V gene is TRBV5-1, the J gene TRBJ1-6, with D possibly TRBD1 on 6 matching bases. The CDR3 loop spans 14 amino acids. V lost 1 base, J lost 6 bases, and 8 bases lay in between. Per the germline V gene, CDR1 is SGHRS and CDR2 is YFSETQ. The DNA for the CDR3 is TGCGCCAGCAGCTTGCGGGACATTAATTCACCCCTCCACTTT. It is translated as CASSLRDINSPLHF.

This clonotype has just a few counts. This chain uses TRBV4-3 with TRBJ1-1; no reliable D call. CDR1 and CDR2 from the germline V gene are LGHNA and YSLEER. With 0 bases removed from V and 7 bases from J, the gap between germline ends came to 12 bases. This CDR3 comprises 14 residues. CDR3 nucleotides: TGCGCCAGCAGCCAAGATCCCGCGTGGGGTGAAGCTTTCTTT. Translating gives CASSQDPAWGEAFF.

This clonotype has more than one count but fewer than ten. The chain links TRBV27 to TRBJ2-1, with 7 bases identical to TRBD2. Germline CDR1 reads MNHEY; CDR2 reads SMNVEV (reference sequence). The trim removed 3 bases at V and 0 bases at J, leaving 5 bases unmatched. CDR3 size: 16 residues. DNA of the CDR3: TGTGCCAGCAGTTTGGGTAGCGGGCTCTCCTACAATGAGCAGTTCTTC. Residues: CASSLGSGLSYNEQFF.

Ten or more counts support this clonotype. In nucleotides, the CDR3 is TGCAGCGTAGATGACAGGCACTATGGCTACACCTTC. It yields the protein CSVDDRHYGYTF. This chain uses TRBV29-1 with TRBJ1-2, with D perhaps matching TRBD1 (6 bases). Germline assignment: CDR1 SQVTM and CDR2 ANQGSEA. The CDR3 is made up of 12 amino acids. Between the trimmed V and J ends, which lost 6 bases and 3 bases, there was a span of 11 bases.

This clonotype showed up just a few times. CDR3 region: CASSLGVGGMNEQFF. CDR3 sequence (DNA): TGTGCCAGCAGCTTGGGAGTTGGGGGTATGAATGAGCAGTTCTTC. This chain links TRBV5-5 with TRBJ2-1; D could derive from TRBD1 or TRBD2 (5 bases each). The V and J ends lost 0 bases and 7 bases respectively, with 14 bases between them. Germline CDR1 is SGHKS and CDR2 is YYEKEE (reference sequence). The CDR3 covers 15 residues.